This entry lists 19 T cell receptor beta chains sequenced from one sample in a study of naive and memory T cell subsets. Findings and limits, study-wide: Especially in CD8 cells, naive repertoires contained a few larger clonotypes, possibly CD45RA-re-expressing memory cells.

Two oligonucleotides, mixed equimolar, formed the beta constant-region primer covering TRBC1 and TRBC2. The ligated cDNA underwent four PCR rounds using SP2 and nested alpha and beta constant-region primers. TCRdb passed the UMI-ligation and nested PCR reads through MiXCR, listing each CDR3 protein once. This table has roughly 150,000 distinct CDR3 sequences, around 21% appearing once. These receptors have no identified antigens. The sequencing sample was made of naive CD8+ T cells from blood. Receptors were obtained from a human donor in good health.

DNA for the CDR3: TGTGCCAGCAGCATTGGGACAGGGGATACCACCAACTATGGCTACACCTTC. It translates to CASSIGTGDTTNYGYTF. The rearrangement links TRBV7-9 to TRBJ1-2, with 10 bases identical to TRBD1. Germline V gene data show CDR1 as SEHNR and CDR2 as FQNEAQ (reference sequence). The CDR3 runs to 17 residues. With 5 bases clipped from V and 2 bases from J, the junction kept 11 bases outside the gene matches.

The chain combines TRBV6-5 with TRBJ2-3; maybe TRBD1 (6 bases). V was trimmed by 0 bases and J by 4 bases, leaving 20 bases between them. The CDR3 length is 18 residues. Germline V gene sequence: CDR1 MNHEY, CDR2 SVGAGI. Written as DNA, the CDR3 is TGTGCCAGCAGTTACTCCCTAAGGACAGAAGCTTCCCCAGATACGCAGTATTTT. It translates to CASSYSLRTEASPDTQYF.

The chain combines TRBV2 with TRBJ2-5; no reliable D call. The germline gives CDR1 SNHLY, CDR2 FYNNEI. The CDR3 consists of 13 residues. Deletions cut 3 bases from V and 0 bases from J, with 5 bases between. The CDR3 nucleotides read TGTGCCAGCAGTGATACAAACCAAGAGACCCAGTACTTC. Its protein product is CASSDTNQETQYF.

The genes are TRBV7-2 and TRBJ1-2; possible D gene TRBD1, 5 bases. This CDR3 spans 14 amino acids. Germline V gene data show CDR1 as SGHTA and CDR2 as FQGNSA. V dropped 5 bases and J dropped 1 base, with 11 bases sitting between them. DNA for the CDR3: TGTGCCAGCAGCCCGGACGACAGTAACTATGGCTACACCTTC. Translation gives CASSPDDSNYGYTF.

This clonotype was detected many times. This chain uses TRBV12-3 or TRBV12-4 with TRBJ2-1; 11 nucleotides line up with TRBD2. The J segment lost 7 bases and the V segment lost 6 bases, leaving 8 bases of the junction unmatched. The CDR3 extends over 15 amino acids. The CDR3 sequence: CASRYAGLAVNEQFF. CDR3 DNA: TGTGCCAGCAGATACGCGGGACTAGCGGTAAATGAGCAGTTCTTC.

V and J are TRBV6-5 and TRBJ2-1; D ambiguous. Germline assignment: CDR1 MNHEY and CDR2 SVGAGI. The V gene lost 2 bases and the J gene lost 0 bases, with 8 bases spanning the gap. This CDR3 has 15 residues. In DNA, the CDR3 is TGTGCCAGCAGTTACGGACGAAGCTCCTACAATGAGCAGTTCTTC. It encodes CASSYGRSSYNEQFF.

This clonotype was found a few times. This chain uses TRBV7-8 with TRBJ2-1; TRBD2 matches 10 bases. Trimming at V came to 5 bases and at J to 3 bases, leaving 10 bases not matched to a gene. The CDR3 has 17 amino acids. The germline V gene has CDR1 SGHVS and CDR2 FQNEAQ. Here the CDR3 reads CASSTSAGGPLYNEQFF. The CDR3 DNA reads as TGTGCCAGCAGCACCTCAGCGGGAGGGCCGCTCTACAATGAGCAGTTCTTC. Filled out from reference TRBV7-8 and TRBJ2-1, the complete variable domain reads GAGVSQSPRYKVAKRGQDVALRCDPISGHVSLFWYQQALGQGPEFLTYFQNEAQLDKSGLPSDRFFAERPEGSVSTLKIQRTQQEDSAVYLCASSTSAGGPLYNEQFFGPGTRLTVL.

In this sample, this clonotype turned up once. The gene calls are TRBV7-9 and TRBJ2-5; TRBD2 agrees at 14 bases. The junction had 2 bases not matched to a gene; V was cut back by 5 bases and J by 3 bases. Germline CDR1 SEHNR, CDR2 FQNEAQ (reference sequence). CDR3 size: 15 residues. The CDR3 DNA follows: TGTGCCAGCAGCCAGGGACTAGCGGGAGAAGAGACCCAGTACTTC. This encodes CASSQGLAGEETQYF.

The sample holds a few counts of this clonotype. The CDR3 nucleotides are TGTGCCAGCAGCTTTCACAGGGAGTCCGAGCAGTACTTC. It is translated as CASSFHRESEQYF. The chain carries TRBV5-6 and TRBJ2-7; maybe TRBD1 (6 bases). Germline V CDR1 and CDR2: SGHDT, YYEEEE. The CDR3 runs to 13 residues. V shed 2 bases and J shed 6 bases, with 12 bases lying between them.

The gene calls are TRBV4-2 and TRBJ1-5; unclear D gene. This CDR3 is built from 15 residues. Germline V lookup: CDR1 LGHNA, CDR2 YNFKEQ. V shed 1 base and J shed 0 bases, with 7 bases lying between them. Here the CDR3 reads CASSQVDGSNQPQHF. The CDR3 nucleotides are TGTGCCAGCAGCCAAGTGGACGGTAGCAATCAGCCCCAGCATTTT.

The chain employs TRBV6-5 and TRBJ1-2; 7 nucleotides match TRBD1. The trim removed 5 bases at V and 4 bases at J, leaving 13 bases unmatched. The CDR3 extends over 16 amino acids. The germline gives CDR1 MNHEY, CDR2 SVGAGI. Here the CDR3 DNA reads TGTGCCAGCAGTCGCACCGGGCCAGGGGGAAGCTATGGCTACACCTTC. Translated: CASSRTGPGGSYGYTF.

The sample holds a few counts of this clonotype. The CDR3 DNA follows: TGTGCCGAATCGTCAGAGGACGACAATACCTATGGCTACACCTTC. Amino acid sequence: CAESSEDDNTYGYTF. The chain couples TRBV28 to TRBJ1-2; no clear D gene. This CDR3 contains 15 residues. Trimming left V 11 bases short and J 4 bases short, with 23 bases between. Germline lookup yields CDR1 MDHEN and CDR2 SYDVKM.

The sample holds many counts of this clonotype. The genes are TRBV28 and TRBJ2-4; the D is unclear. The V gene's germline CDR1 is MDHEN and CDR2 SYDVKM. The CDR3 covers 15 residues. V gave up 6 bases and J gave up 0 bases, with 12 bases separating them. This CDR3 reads CASSPLHLAKNIQYF. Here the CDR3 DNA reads TGTGCCAGCAGCCCACTACACCTAGCCAAAAACATTCAGTACTTC.

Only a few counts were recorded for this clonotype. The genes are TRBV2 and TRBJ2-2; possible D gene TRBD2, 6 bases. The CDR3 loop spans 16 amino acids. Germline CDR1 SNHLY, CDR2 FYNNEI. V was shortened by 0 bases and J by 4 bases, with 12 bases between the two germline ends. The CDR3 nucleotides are TGTGCCAGCAGTGAAGCTAGCGGCTGGGGCACCGGGGAGCTGTTTTTT. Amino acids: CASSEASGWGTGELFF.

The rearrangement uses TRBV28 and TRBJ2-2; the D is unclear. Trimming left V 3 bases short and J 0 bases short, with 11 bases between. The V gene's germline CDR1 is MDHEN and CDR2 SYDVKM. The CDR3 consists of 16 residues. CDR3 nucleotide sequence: TGTGCCAGCAGTTTTTGGGGTGTTCCGAACACCGGGGAGCTGTTTTTT. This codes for CASSFWGVPNTGELFF.

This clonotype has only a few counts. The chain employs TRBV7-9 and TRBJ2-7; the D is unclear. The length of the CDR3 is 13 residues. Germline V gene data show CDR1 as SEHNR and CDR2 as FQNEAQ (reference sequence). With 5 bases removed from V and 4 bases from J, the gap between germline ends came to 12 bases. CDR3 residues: CASSDINTYEQYF. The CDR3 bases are TGTGCCAGCAGCGATATCAACACGTACGAGCAGTACTTC. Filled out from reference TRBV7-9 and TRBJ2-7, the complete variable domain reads DTGVSQNPRHKITKRGQNVTFRCDPISEHNRLYWYRQTLGQGPEFLTYFQNEAQLEKSRLLSDRFSAERPKGSFSTLEIQRTEQGDSAMYLCASSDINTYEQYFGPGTRLTVT.

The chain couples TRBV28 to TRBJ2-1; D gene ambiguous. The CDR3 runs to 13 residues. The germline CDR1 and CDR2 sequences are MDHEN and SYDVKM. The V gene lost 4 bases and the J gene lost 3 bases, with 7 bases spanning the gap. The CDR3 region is CASSSMIYNEQFF. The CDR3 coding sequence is TGTGCCAGCAGTTCCATGATCTACAATGAGCAGTTCTTC.

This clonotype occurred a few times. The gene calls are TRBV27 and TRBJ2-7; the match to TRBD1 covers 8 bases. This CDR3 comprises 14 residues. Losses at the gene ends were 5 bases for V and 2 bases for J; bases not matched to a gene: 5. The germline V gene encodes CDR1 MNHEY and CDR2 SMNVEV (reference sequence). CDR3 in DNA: TGTGCCAGCAGTCAGACAGGGGTAACCTACGAGCAGTACTTC. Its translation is CASSQTGVTYEQYF.

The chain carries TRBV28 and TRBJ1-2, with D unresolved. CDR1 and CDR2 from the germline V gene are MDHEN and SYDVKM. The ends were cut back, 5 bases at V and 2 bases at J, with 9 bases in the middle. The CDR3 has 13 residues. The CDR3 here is CASSPTKNYGYTF. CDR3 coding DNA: TGTGCCAGCAGTCCCACAAAGAACTATGGCTACACCTTC.